These 16 T cell receptor beta chains share one sample of origin, sequenced in a study of blood T cell repertoires in COVID-19. Repertoires were generated with immunoSEQ multiplex PCR, while TCRdb's copy carries only in-frame clones and drops some. Altogether about 280,000 clones are present, approximately 86% being singletons, with the ten largest covering 9.4%. Sequencing was done on a sample of peripheral blood. Source of these receptors: a man younger than 35 with active or convalescent COVID-19.

Worth noting for this clone: The same CDR3 is also encoded by other DNA sequences in this sample. V is TRBV18 and J is TRBJ2-5; weak D call: TRBD2 (6 bases). The CDR3 loop spans 13 amino acids. Trimming pared 0 bases from V and 4 bases from J, leaving 6 bases between. The V gene's germline CDR1 is KGHSH and CDR2 LQKENI. The CDR3 here is CASSPPGGETQYF. The CDR3 nucleotides are TGTGCCAGCTCACCACCGGGGGGAGAGACCCAGTACTTC.

The chain links TRBV7-6 to TRBJ1-1, with D maybe TRBD1 (5 bases). Germline loops: CDR1 SGHVS, CDR2 FNYEAQ. Trimming cost V 1 base and J 4 bases, with 13 bases left between them. This CDR3 is built from 15 residues. CDR3 coding DNA: TGTGCCAGCAGCTTAGGCGCGGGGGTGGGCACTGAAGCTTTCTTT. This translates into CASSLGAGVGTEAFF.

This chain links TRBV9 with TRBJ2-2, with D possibly being TRBD1 (8 bases). Germline V gene data show CDR1 as SGDLS and CDR2 as YYNGEE. This CDR3 has 16 amino acids. V was shortened by 6 bases and J by 0 bases, with 15 bases between the two germline ends. The CDR3: CASKGGTGTNTGELFF. The CDR3 region has the DNA TGTGCCAGCAAGGGGGGGACAGGCACGAACACCGGGGAGCTGTTTTTT.

CDR3 residues: CASSYRPGNDSPLHF. CDR3 nucleotide sequence: TGTGCCAGCAGTTATCGTCCGGGAAACGATTCACCCCTCCACTTT. The rearrangement uses TRBV6-2 or TRBV6-3 and TRBJ1-6; D gene ambiguous. The CDR3 contains 15 residues. V was pared by 3 bases and J by 8 bases, with 14 bases between. Germline V CDR1 and CDR2: MNHEY, SVGEGT.

V and J are TRBV11-3 and TRBJ2-2; TRBD2 is a possible D gene (5 bases). CDR1 is SGHNT, CDR2 YENEEA, per germline. V was shortened by 0 bases and J by 0 bases, with 11 bases between the two germline ends. The CDR3 totals 17 residues. The CDR3 region is CASSLDGLGPNTGELFF. CDR3 nucleotide sequence: TGTGCCAGCAGCTTAGATGGACTGGGTCCGAACACCGGGGAGCTGTTTTTT.

This clone was found a few times. The chain recombines TRBV7-9 with TRBJ2-7, with 10 bases aligning to TRBD2. Germline CDR1 reads SEHNR; CDR2 reads FQNEAQ (reference sequence). CDR3 size: 15 residues. Trimming cost V 6 bases and J 4 bases; bases outside gene matches: 9. CDR3 protein: CASRRASGGEYEQYF. In nucleotides, the CDR3 is TGTGCCAGCAGACGGGCTAGCGGGGGAGAATACGAGCAGTACTTC. Based on the CDR3 plus reference TRBV7-9 and TRBJ2-7, the full variable domain is DTGVSQNPRHKITKRGQNVTFRCDPISEHNRLYWYRQTLGQGPEFLTYFQNEAQLEKSRLLSDRFSAERPKGSFSTLEIQRTEQGDSAMYLCASRRASGGEYEQYFGPGTRLTVT.

V is TRBV11-2 and J is TRBJ1-3; 9 positions match TRBD1. The CDR3 consists of 20 residues. Losses at the gene ends were 0 bases for V and 0 bases for J; bases not matched to a gene: 12. Germline V lookup: CDR1 SGHAT, CDR2 FQNNGV. The CDR3 DNA is TGTGCCAGCAGCTTAGATAGCGGCGGGACAGGGTATCCCTCTGGAAACACCATATATTTT. This encodes CASSLDSGGTGYPSGNTIYF.

The chain has TRBV5-1 and TRBJ2-3, with TRBD1 identical over 8 bases. From germline, CDR1 is SGHRS and CDR2 YFSETQ. V was clipped by 5 bases and J by 0 bases; unmatched bases: 5. This CDR3 is 15 amino acids long. As DNA, the CDR3 is TGCGCCAGCAGGCACAGGACAGGGAGCACAGATACGCAGTATTTT. This gives the protein CASRHRTGSTDTQYF.

This sequence joins TRBV6-6 and TRBJ1-6, with 10 bases fitting TRBD1. The ends lost 8 bases at V and 7 bases at J; junction bases unmatched: 8. The germline V gene encodes CDR1 MNHNY and CDR2 SVGAGI (reference sequence). The CDR3 is 15 amino acids. The CDR3 loop reads CASLPGTGVNSPLHF. CDR3 nucleotides: TGTGCCAGCCTCCCTGGGACAGGGGTAAATTCACCCCTCCACTTT.

This clone was counted only a few times. The CDR3 DNA is TGTGCCAGCTCGGGACAGTTTAATTCACCCCTCCACTTT. Translating it yields CASSGQFNSPLHF. The gene calls are TRBV6-5 and TRBJ1-6; TRBD1 agrees at 7 bases. CDR1 MNHEY and CDR2 SVGAGI come from the germline V gene. The CDR3 consists of 13 residues. V shed 8 bases, J shed 6 bases, and the junction held 4 bases outside the gene matches.

J is TRBJ1-5 and V is TRBV19; the D gene is possibly TRBD1 (5 bases). V was cut by 7 bases and J by 2 bases, with 12 bases left in between. This CDR3 spans 14 amino acids. In germline, CDR1 is LNHDA, CDR2 SQIVND (reference sequence). CDR3 DNA: TGTGCCAGTACCCTTTGGGGGGGCAATCAGCCCCAGCATTTT. Its translation: CASTLWGGNQPQHF.

The chain is built from TRBV19 and TRBJ1-1; possible D gene TRBD1, 5 bases. This CDR3 spans 13 amino acids. CDR1 and CDR2 (germline): LNHDA, SQIVND (reference sequence). Trimming took 5 bases from V and 0 from J, leaving 7 bases between them. The DNA of the CDR3 is TGTGCCAGTAGTGCAGGGATGAACACTGAAGCTTTCTTT. As protein: CASSAGMNTEAFF.

This rearrangement joins TRBV5-4 to TRBJ1-5; D not resolved. Trimming shortened V by 0 bases and J by 1 base, and 5 bases separated the two germline ends. The germline gives CDR1 SGHNT, CDR2 YYREEE (reference sequence). The CDR3 spans 14 residues. The CDR3: CASSLGPSNQPQHF. The CDR3, as DNA: TGTGCCAGCAGCTTGGGGCCGAGCAATCAGCCCCAGCATTTT.

This clone has a handful of counts. This sequence joins TRBV2 and TRBJ1-1; D unclear. V lost 3 bases and J lost 1, with 12 bases in between. CDR1 and CDR2 from the germline V gene are SNHLY and FYNNEI. The CDR3 length is 15 residues. The CDR3 loop reads CASSERGRANTEAFF. The CDR3 coding sequence is TGTGCCAGCAGTGAGCGAGGGCGAGCGAACACTGAAGCTTTCTTT.

The chain is built from TRBV27 and TRBJ2-7; 8 bases are a match to TRBD2. Germline V gives CDR1 MNHEY, CDR2 SMNVEV (reference sequence). CDR3 length: 17 amino acids. V dropped 2 bases and J dropped 0; count of bases not matched to a gene: 9. CDR3 region: CASSLTPLGTSSYEQYF. The CDR3 DNA sequence: TGTGCCAGCAGTTTAACCCCCCTCGGGACTAGCTCCTACGAGCAGTACTTC.

The CDR3: CASSVVENSGGTRFGNEQFF. The CDR3 DNA reads TGTGCCAGCAGCGTAGTGGAGAATAGCGGGGGGACCCGGTTCGGCAATGAGCAGTTCTTC. The J gene is TRBJ2-1, the V gene TRBV9, with 10 bases identical to TRBD2. V trimming: 0 bases; J trimming: 6 bases; junction bases outside the gene matches: 18. The CDR3 is 20 residues long. The germline V gene encodes CDR1 SGDLS and CDR2 YYNGEE.